This T cell receptor beta chain was recorded in a study of beta chain features in type 1 diabetes (dated by TCRdb to between 2017 and 2018). With respect to the entire study: Patients and healthy donors did not differ in mean age, gender distribution, total cell number or subset yield. Across all samples, around 99 million sorted cells were examined, and cell number per subset correlated strongly with RNA yield. The study compared the TCRB repertoires of sorted circulating CD4+ T cell subsets in recently diagnosed type 1 diabetes patients with those in matched healthy donors. Whereas all 30 or so donors provided naive and central memory subsets, regulatory and stem cell-like memory subsets were isolated from just 8 patients and about 8 healthy donors.

What the research found in general, with its limitations: Type 1 diabetes patients showed a moderate but significant shortening of TCRB CDR3 length in all four CD4+ subsets. Shorter templates might be favored by PCR, yet because patient and control samples were amplified and corrected together, any such skew would affect both groups equally. At VDJ recombination sites, patients with type 1 diabetes made fewer insertions and deleted more nucleotides, a pattern implying thymic rearrangement abnormalities. Because cDNA rather than genomic DNA was sequenced, highly expressing activated cells could have been over-represented, although no difference in activation and CD3 levels was found between groups. Only small numbers of individuals were included in the HLA sub-analyses, which left unresolved whether HLA type had any influence on TCRB rearrangement. Naive, central memory and regulatory TCRB repertoires appeared to be more alike among patients than among healthy donors.

V trim: 6 bases; J trim: 9 bases; unmatched bases: 8. Measured from the cysteine to the phenylalanine, the CDR3 is 15 residues long. Only the CDR3 region is kept as DNA, spanning 45 bases read in frame from base 1. Based on the germline V gene (reference sequence), the CDR1 and CDR2 sequences are LNHDA and SQIVND. Note on this clone: This receptor's antigen is unknown. No much larger clone is present one base from it, and per-base qualities are unavailable.

The High Capacity cDNA Reverse Transcription Kit was used to reverse transcribe all of the isolated RNA, meaning that expressed TCRB transcripts were what got sequenced. Deep immunoSEQ sequencing was performed on naive, central memory and regulatory T cell samples, with an average of roughly 3.3 million total reads per sample. Sorted cells were lysed in RLT buffer, and RNA was extracted using DNase-treated RNeasy Micro or Mini kits according to cell number. To prevent cross-contamination, every cell subset was processed on its own, while patient and healthy donor samples were processed together. The immunoSEQ multiplex PCR was used to amplify TCRB sequences from cDNA, yielding 87-bp fragments that span the CDR3 region. Amplicons were sequenced on the Illumina HiSeq platform. As for how the authors treated the data: PCR bias was computationally corrected using synthetic template baselines, reads within Hamming distance 2 were collapsed, and singletons that could not be merged were discarded. Reads were aligned against IMGT to assign V, D and J genes, CDR3 length and insertions or deletions at six rearrangement sites. Clonotype counts were normalized to sorted cell number within each subset before computing true diversity and Gini coefficients with the tcR R package. The overlap coefficient, calculated on TCRB nucleotide sequences, was used to measure repertoire sharing. In TCRdb, the immuneACCESS table is reduced to in-frame sequences with V and J assigned. These tables do not hold every clone; where another copy was compared, an unresolved V gene accounts for under half, and the others remain unexplained. V and J calls and clone size are copied from that table; D and trimming were computed from the DNA. The sample table records around 40,000 clones; approximately 72% of these occur just once. The biggest ten clones account for less than 2.5% of the sample.

Each donor gave one peripheral blood draw, averaging approximately 0.12 L, which was collected into heparinised tubes. A BD FACSAria II was used to sort naive, central memory, regulatory and stem cell-like memory CD4+ T cells with a panel that included CD45RO, CCR7, CD25, CD127, CD95 and CD27. Purity was above 95% for every sorted population. PBMCs were separated immediately by Lymphoprep density gradient centrifugation and were stained directly, without being cultured. So that batch effects would be minimized, each experiment stained and sorted samples in pairs, pairing one healthy donor with one patient.

Sequenced material: Tregs from blood. The cell subset or site label here, explained by the study, means: regulatory CD4+ T cells. This sequence uses TRBV19 and TRBJ2-1; TRBD2 agrees with 13 junctional bases. The clonotype comes from a woman under 30 with type 1 diabetes. CDR3 sequence: CASRTRTSGRGEQFF. In nucleotide form, the sequence is TGTGCCAGTAGGACGAGGACTAGCGGGAGAGGTGAGCAGTTCTTC.